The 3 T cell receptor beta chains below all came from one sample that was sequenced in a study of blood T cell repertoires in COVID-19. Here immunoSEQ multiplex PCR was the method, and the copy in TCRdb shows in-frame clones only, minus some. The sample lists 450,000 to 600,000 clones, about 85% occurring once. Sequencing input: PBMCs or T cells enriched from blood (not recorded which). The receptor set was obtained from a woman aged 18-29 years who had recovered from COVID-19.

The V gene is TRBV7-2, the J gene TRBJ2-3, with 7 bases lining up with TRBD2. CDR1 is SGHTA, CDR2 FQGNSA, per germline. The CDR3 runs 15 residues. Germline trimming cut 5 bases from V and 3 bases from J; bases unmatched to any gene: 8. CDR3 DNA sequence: TGTGCCAGCAGCCTTCCGGGGGAGGGAACAGATACGCAGTATTTT. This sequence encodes CASSLPGEGTDTQYF.

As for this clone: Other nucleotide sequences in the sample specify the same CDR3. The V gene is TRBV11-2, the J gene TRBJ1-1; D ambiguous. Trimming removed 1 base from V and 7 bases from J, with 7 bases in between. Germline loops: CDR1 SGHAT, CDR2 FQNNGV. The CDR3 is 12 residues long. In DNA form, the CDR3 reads TGTGCCAGCAGCTTAGCGGGAAGTGAAGCTTTCTTT. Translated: CASSLAGSEAFF.

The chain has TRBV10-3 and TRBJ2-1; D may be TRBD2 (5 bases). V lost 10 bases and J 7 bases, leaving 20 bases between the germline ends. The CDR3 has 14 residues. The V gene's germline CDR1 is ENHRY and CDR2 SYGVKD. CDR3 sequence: CATLDPGSVNEQFF. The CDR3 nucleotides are TGTGCCACCCTGGACCCGGGGTCCGTAAATGAGCAGTTCTTC.